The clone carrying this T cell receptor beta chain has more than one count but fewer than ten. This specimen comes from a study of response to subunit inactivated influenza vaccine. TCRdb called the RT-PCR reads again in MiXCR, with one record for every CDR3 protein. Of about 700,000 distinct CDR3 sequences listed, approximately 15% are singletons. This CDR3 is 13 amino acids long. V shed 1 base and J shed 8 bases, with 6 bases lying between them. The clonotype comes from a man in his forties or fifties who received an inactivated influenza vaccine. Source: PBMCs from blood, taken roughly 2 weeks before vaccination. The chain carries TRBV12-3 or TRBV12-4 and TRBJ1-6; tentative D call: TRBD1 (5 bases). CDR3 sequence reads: CASSLGGDSPLHF. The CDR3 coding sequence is TGTGCCAGCAGTTTAGGGGGGGATTCACCCCTCCACTTT.